This T cell receptor beta chain was retrieved from a study of T cell repertoires in cytomegalovirus infection. TCRdb ran MiXCR on the reads and lists one entry per CDR3 protein. Altogether around 490,000 distinct CDR3 sequences are present, roughly 29% being singletons, with the ten largest covering around 13%. This CDR3 contains 15 residues. Germline-derived CDR1 and CDR2 are MNHEY and SVGEGT. V was pared by 1 base and J by 7 bases, with 11 bases between. The TCR comes from a human donor in good health (CMV status not recorded). Some clones in this sample may be carry-over from other donors' samples. This rearrangement joins TRBV6-2 or TRBV6-3 to TRBJ1-6, with a possible D match to TRBD1 (6 bases). The source material was PBMCs. The CDR3, as DNA: TGTGCCAGCAGTTACTGGACAGTTCCGAATTCACCCCTCCACTTT. Residues: CASSYWTVPNSPLHF.